Given below is one TCR beta chain in context. TCRdb used MiXCR to reprocess the PCR reads, holding one entry per CDR3 protein. The table has around 2,000 distinct CDR3 sequences, around 41% seen once. The entry originates in a study of immune characterization of retroperitoneal liposarcoma. This CDR3 region has 16 residues. In germline, CDR1 is MNHNS, CDR2 SASEGT. The gene calls are TRBV6-1 and TRBJ2-1, with 9 positions matching TRBD1. The J call is in doubt because the DNA end fits TRBJ2-7 better. The sequence was obtained from a male donor with retroperitoneal liposarcoma. The sequencing input was tumor tissue. The CDR3: CASSRKTGTGIHEQYF. CDR3 DNA sequence: TGTGCCAGCAGCCGGAAAACCGGGACAGGGATCCACGAGCAGTACTTC.